A selection of T cell receptor beta chains follows, all from one sample in a study of technical replicates of blood from several donors. TCRdb's copy holds only in-frame clones and misses some; the assay was immunoSEQ multiplex PCR. The sample yields approximately 90,000 clones, approximately 95% seen once. Source material: T cells isolated from PBMCs. The receptors were sampled from a human donor in good health. Both conserved end residues are part of each CDR3. A D gene is named only where the DNA matches it firmly. Clone size is stated in some rows and not others, as once, few, many or a class when expanded.

j_gene	d_gene	v_gene	abundance	CDR3aa	CDR3nt
TRBJ2-7	.	TRBV2	.	CATSQGGVVQYF	TGTGCCACCAGCCAAGGTGGAGTCGTGCAGTACTTC
TRBJ1-1	.	TRBV4-1	.	CASSHALVGLGGTEAFF	TGCGCCAGCAGCCATGCCCTGGTGGGGTTGGGGGGGACTGAAGCTTTCTTT
TRBJ2-2	.	TRBV4-1	.	CASSQESTGELFF	TGCGCCAGCAGCCAAGAATCTACCGGGGAGCTGTTTTTT
TRBJ1-2	.	TRBV5-1	.	CASSLYPGHTISTF	TGCGCCAGCAGCCTATATCCGGGACATACAATTTCCACCTTC
TRBJ2-2	.	TRBV5-4	.	CASSVTVAITGELFF	TGTGCCAGCAGCGTGACAGTGGCGATCACCGGGGAGCTGTTTTTT
TRBJ2-1	.	TRBV6-1	.	CASGAGDYNEQFF	TGTGCCTCAGGGGCAGGGGACTACAATGAGCAGTTCTTC
TRBJ2-7	TRBD1	TRBV10-3	.	CAIRTTGEHEQYF	TGTGCCATCAGGACGACAGGGGAGCACGAGCAGTACTTC
TRBJ2-7	TRBD1	TRBV27	once	CASSPPGQGYPYEQYF	TGTGCCAGCAGTCCCCCGGGACAGGGATATCCCTACGAGCAGTACTTC
TRBJ2-3	.	TRBV13	.	CASSLTSRDVRDTQYF	TGTGCCAGCAGCTTAACTTCACGGGATGTTAGGGATACGCAGTATTTT
TRBJ2-1	TRBD2	TRBV4-1	.	CASSQVVTGGPHEQFF	TGCGCCAGCAGCCAAGTAGTGACGGGGGGTCCGCATGAGCAGTTCTTC
TRBJ2-2	.	TRBV6-1	.	CASRASVHFSGELFF	TGTGCCAGCAGGGCTAGCGTACATTTCTCCGGGGAGCTGTTTTTT
TRBJ1-5	.	TRBV9	.	CASSGAGRDQPQHF	TGTGCCAGCAGCGGTGCGGGAAGGGATCAGCCCCAGCATTTT
TRBJ2-5	TRBD2	TRBV9	.	CASSVRGGGGQETQYF	TGTGCCAGCAGCGTGCGCGGAGGCGGGGGCCAAGAGACCCAGTACTTC
TRBJ1-1	.	TRBV27	.	CASRGGMNTEAFF	TGTGCCAGCAGGGGAGGAATGAACACTGAAGCTTTCTTT
TRBJ1-1	.	TRBV16	.	CASSQGRTEAFF	TGTGCCAGCAGCCAAGGGAGGACTGAAGCTTTCTTT
TRBJ2-7	.	TRBV30	once	CAWSAGVSYEQYF	TGTGCCTGGAGTGCAGGTGTCTCTTACGAGCAGTACTTC
TRBJ2-1	TRBD2	TRBV28	.	CASSPGREGREEQFF	TGTGCCAGCAGTCCCGGAAGGGAGGGCCGGGAGGAGCAGTTCTTC
TRBJ1-5	.	TRBV10-3	.	CAIRDGQGNQPQHF	TGTGCCATCAGGGACGGGCAGGGAAATCAGCCCCAGCATTTT
TRBJ2-1	TRBD2	TRBV10-1	.	CASSESWILTSGLNPGDNEQFF	TGCGCCAGCAGTGAGTCATGGATACTAACTAGCGGTTTAAATCCCGGGGACAATGAGCAGTTCTTC
TRBJ2-1	TRBD2	TRBV15	once	CATSRAGTSGYNEQFF	TGTGCCACCAGCAGAGCCGGGACTAGCGGTTACAATGAGCAGTTCTTC
TRBJ2-1	TRBD1	TRBV19	.	CASRTGLYNEQFF	TGTGCCAGCCGGACAGGCCTCTACAATGAGCAGTTCTTC
TRBJ2-5	TRBD2	TRBV27	.	CASSAGLAGVWETQYF	TGTGCCAGCAGTGCCGGACTAGCGGGAGTTTGGGAGACCCAGTACTTC
TRBJ1-4	.	TRBV5-1	.	CASSLGEVNEKLFF	TGCGCCAGCAGCTTGGGGGAGGTAAATGAAAAACTGTTTTTT
TRBJ1-1	.	TRBV2	.	CASRAGAGTEAFF	TGTGCCAGCCGGGCAGGGGCTGGCACTGAAGCTTTCTTT
TRBJ2-7	.	TRBV6-4	.	CASSGGGLGSYEQYF	TGTGCCAGCAGTGGGGGGGGCCTTGGCTCCTACGAGCAGTACTTC
TRBJ2-1	.	TRBV7-2	.	CASSAWATYNEQFF	TGTGCCAGCAGCGCATGGGCCACCTACAATGAGCAGTTCTTC
TRBJ2-7	.	TRBV18	few	CASSPNTTGTEQYF	TGTGCCAGCTCACCAAACACCACAGGAACCGAGCAGTACTTC
TRBJ2-7	.	TRBV11-2	.	CASSLSSGSSYEQYF	TGTGCCAGCAGCTTGAGTAGCGGTAGCTCCTACGAGCAGTACTTC
TRBJ2-2	TRBD2	TRBV7-7	.	CASSLARGGTGELFF	TGTGCTAGCAGCTTAGCGCGCGGGGGAACCGGGGAGCTGTTTTTT
TRBJ2-1	TRBD2	TRBV2	.	CASRGRREGSYNEQFF	TGTGCCAGCAGGGGGCGGCGGGAGGGCTCTTACAATGAGCAGTTCTTC
TRBJ1-2	TRBD1	TRBV6-1	.	CASSESSGTVGLYGYTF	TGTGCCAGCAGTGAGAGTTCCGGGACAGTCGGGCTCTATGGCTACACCTTC
TRBJ2-3	TRBD2	TRBV4-1	.	CASSQDLTSGGSDTQYF	TGCGCCAGCAGCCAAGACCTGACTAGCGGGGGGTCGGATACGCAGTATTTT
TRBJ2-7	TRBD2	TRBV28	.	CASSLSSGRTRGQYF	TGTGCCAGCAGTTTATCTAGCGGGCGGACCAGGGGACAGTACTTC
TRBJ1-6	.	TRBV30	.	CAWSPRGGSSPLHF	TGTGCCTGGAGCCCCAGAGGGGGATCTTCACCCCTCCACTTT
TRBJ2-2	.	TRBV28	.	CASSSVGWTGELFF	TGTGCCAGCAGTTCGGTCGGGTGGACCGGGGAGCTGTTTTTT
TRBJ1-5	.	TRBV4-2	once	CASSQEEGARNQPQHF	TGTGCCAGCAGCCAAGAGGAAGGGGCCCGCAATCAGCCCCAGCATTTT
TRBJ2-3	TRBD2	TRBV15	.	CATSKGTSGLTDTQYF	TGTGCCACCAGCAAAGGGACTAGCGGACTCACAGATACGCAGTATTTT
TRBJ1-1	.	TRBV6-4	.	CASSDDTNTEAFF	TGTGCCAGCAGTGACGACACGAACACTGAAGCTTTCTTT